These T cell receptor beta chains were read from a single sample in a study of cytomegalovirus exposure and HLA in healthy donors. The repertoire was sequenced with immunoSEQ multiplex PCR; TCRdb's copy has only in-frame clones and lacks some. The sample shows about 140,000 clones, roughly 78% of them seen only once. The sequenced material came from PBMCs. The receptors derive from a man in his forties in good health and CMV-seropositive. Each CDR3 is given with its conserved first and last residue. A D gene is named only where the DNA matches it firmly. Rows may omit the clone size; those that give it use once, few, many or a size class.

abundance	v_gene	j_gene	d_gene	CDR3nt	CDR3aa
NA	TRBV7-9	TRBJ1-1	TRBD1	TGTTCCAGCAGCTTAAGCGCAGGGGGCACTGAAGCTTTCTTT	CSSSLSAGGTEAFF
NA	TRBV2	TRBJ2-7	NA	TGTGCCAGCACAACTCTGCAGGCCTTTCCCTACGAGCAGTACTTC	CASTTLQAFPYEQYF
once	TRBV5-1	TRBJ1-4	TRBD1	TGCGCCAGCAGCACCCAGGGGGACGGGTTTGAAAAACTGTTTTTT	CASSTQGDGFEKLFF
NA	TRBV19	TRBJ2-6	NA	TGTGCCAGTAGTATCGGGTACTCTGGGGCCAACGTCCTGACTTTC	CASSIGYSGANVLTF
NA	TRBV18	TRBJ1-1	NA	TGTGCCAGCTCACCCGGTGGGGGGGCAACTGAAGCTTTCTTT	CASSPGGGATEAFF
NA	TRBV27	TRBJ2-5	TRBD2	TGTGCCAGCAGTGGTACTAGCGGGAGTTGGGAGACCCAGTACTTC	CASSGTSGSWETQYF
NA	TRBV7-6	TRBJ2-2	TRBD2	TGTGCCAGCAGCTTAGCGCGGGGGTTTGACACCGGGGAGCTGTTTTTT	CASSLARGFDTGELFF
NA	TRBV6-6	TRBJ2-3	TRBD2	TGTGCCAGCAGTTACGGGACTAACACAGATACGCAGTATTTT	CASSYGTNTDTQYF
NA	TRBV4-2	TRBJ2-3	TRBD1	TGTGCCAGCAGCCAGGAAGGGGGCCCCCCAGATACGCAGTATTTT	CASSQEGGPPDTQYF
NA	TRBV19	TRBJ2-7	TRBD2	TGTGCCAGTAGTGAAACCGGGACTAGCGGGAGTTCGTTGGGCGAGCAGTACTTC	CASSETGTSGSSLGEQYF
NA	TRBV19	TRBJ2-5	NA	TGTGCCAGTAGTATTAGCCCGAGTCAGGGAAGCGAGACCCAGTACTTC	CASSISPSQGSETQYF
few	TRBV5-1	TRBJ1-3	NA	TGCGCCAGCAGCTCGAACCCGCAGCGGGGAAACACCATATATTTT	CASSSNPQRGNTIYF
NA	TRBV7-2	TRBJ2-2	NA	TGTGCCAGCAGCCCGCGTAGAACGAACACCGGGGAGCTGTTTTTT	CASSPRRTNTGELFF
NA	TRBV6-6	TRBJ1-5	NA	TGTGCCAGCAGTTACGCGGGTCAGCGAGGCGATCAGCCCCAGCATTTT	CASSYAGQRGDQPQHF
few	TRBV28	TRBJ2-7	NA	TGTGCCAGCAGTTTATTGCAGGGTCCCTACGAGCAGTACTTC	CASSLLQGPYEQYF
few	TRBV7-6	TRBJ2-7	TRBD2	TGTGCCAGCAGCCTGACTAGCGGGGCCTTGGAGCAGTACTTC	CASSLTSGALEQYF
NA	TRBV10-3	TRBJ1-1	NA	TGTGCCATCAGGGCAGGCATAGCTGAAGCTTTCTTT	CAIRAGIAEAFF
NA	TRBV6-5	TRBJ2-5	NA	TGTGCCAGCAGTTACGGGGAGGGGGCCCAGTACTTC	CASSYGEGAQYF
NA	TRBV2	TRBJ1-1	NA	TGTGCCAGCAGTCAGGGCGCTGAAGCTTTCTTT	CASSQGAEAFF
NA	TRBV7-9	TRBJ2-3	TRBD2	TGTGCCAGCAGCTCAGGGGTAGCGGGAGGTTCTACAGATACGCAGTATTTT	CASSSGVAGGSTDTQYF
NA	TRBV27	TRBJ1-4	NA	TGTGCCAGCAGTTTCTCCGGGTATGAAAAACTGTTTTTT	CASSFSGYEKLFF
NA	TRBV18	TRBJ1-2	NA	TGTGCCAGCTCACCTTCTAACGGTAACTATGGCTACACCTTC	CASSPSNGNYGYTF
NA	TRBV5-8	TRBJ2-5	NA	TGTGCCAGCAGCTTGATGCTAGGTTCGGAGACCCAGTACTTC	CASSLMLGSETQYF
few	TRBV12-5	TRBJ1-2	TRBD1	TGTGCTAGTGCCCCCGGGACAGGGGGGAACTATGGCTACACCTTC	CASAPGTGGNYGYTF
few	TRBV6-6	TRBJ1-1	NA	TGTGCCAGCAGCCGGGGAGCTGAAGCTTTCTTT	CASSRGAEAFF
NA	TRBV7-6	TRBJ1-1	TRBD1	TGTGCCAGCAGATCTACAGGGGTGAACACTGAAGCTTTCTTT	CASRSTGVNTEAFF
NA	TRBV9	TRBJ2-7	TRBD1	TGTGCCAGCAGCGAGGACAGGGGCTACGAGCAGTACTTC	CASSEDRGYEQYF
once	TRBV19	TRBJ2-7	TRBD2	TGTGCCAGTAGTGGACTAGCGGGTTACTACGAGCAGTACTTC	CASSGLAGYYEQYF
few	TRBV28	TRBJ2-7	NA	TGTGCCAGCAGTTTGATAGGTCGGGGGGCTAAGAGGGGCGAGCAGTACTTC	CASSLIGRGAKRGEQYF
NA	TRBV28	TRBJ1-6	NA	TGTGCCAGTGGGAGATATAATTCACCCCTCCACTTT	CASGRYNSPLHF
once	TRBV5-1	TRBJ2-1	TRBD2	TGCGCCAGCAGCTTGGTTGGGGGGAGGGCGGAAGAACCCTACAATGAGCAGTTCTTC	CASSLVGGRAEEPYNEQFF
once	TRBV6-5	TRBJ2-5	NA	TGTGCCAGCACCTACGGGCTAGGGGTTGAGACCCAGTACTTC	CASTYGLGVETQYF
NA	TRBV7-3	TRBJ2-2	TRBD2	TGTGCCAGCAGCTTAGGGGCTAGCGGGGGCAACACCGGGGAGCTGTTTTTT	CASSLGASGGNTGELFF
NA	TRBV10-3	TRBJ2-3	NA	TGTGCCATCAGTGAGTACCGGAGCACAGATACGCAGTATTTT	CAISEYRSTDTQYF
once	TRBV9	TRBJ1-1	NA	TGTGCCAGCAGCGTAGGCGAGACTGAAGCTTTCTTT	CASSVGETEAFF
once	TRBV9	TRBJ1-3	NA	TGTGCCAGCAGCGTAGAAGCGTCTAGCTCTGGAAACACCATATATTTT	CASSVEASSSGNTIYF
NA	TRBV19	TRBJ1-1	TRBD1	TGTGCCGGGTCCGGGACAGGGGATACTGAAGCTTTCTTT	CAGSGTGDTEAFF
NA	TRBV7-9	TRBJ1-1	NA	TGTGCCAGCAGCTTAGAGGAGGGTCTGAACACTGAAGCTTTCTTT	CASSLEEGLNTEAFF
NA	TRBV7-2	TRBJ2-1	TRBD2	TGTGCCAGCAGCGAACTAGCGGGAGGACCGTACAATGAGCAGTTCTTC	CASSELAGGPYNEQFF
NA	TRBV28	TRBJ2-3	TRBD2	TGTGCCAGCAGTCCTAACCCTCTAGCGGGAGGGCCTCCGCAGTATTTT	CASSPNPLAGGPPQYF
NA	TRBV30	TRBJ2-3	NA	TGTGCCTGGAGGTCTCGTCTTTCTTCAGATACGCAGTATTTT	CAWRSRLSSDTQYF
NA	TRBV6-1	TRBJ2-1	NA	TGTGCGACGGGAACTCAATCCTACAATGAGCAGTTCTTC	CATGTQSYNEQFF
NA	TRBV5-4	TRBJ1-1	TRBD1	TGTGCCAGCAGCTTGGTGGGACAGTCTGAAGCTTTCTTT	CASSLVGQSEAFF
NA	TRBV19	TRBJ1-6	NA	TGTGCCAGTGGGTTATGGGGGGATTCACCCCTCCACTTT	CASGLWGDSPLHF
NA	TRBV10-1	TRBJ2-1	NA	TGCGCCAGCAGTGGGCGCGGGGTGGGCAATGAGCAGTTCTTC	CASSGRGVGNEQFF
NA	TRBV5-4	TRBJ2-1	NA	TGTGCCAGCAGCTTGGACGGCTACAATGAGCAGTTCTTC	CASSLDGYNEQFF
NA	TRBV5-1	TRBJ1-4	TRBD1	TGCGCCAGCAGCGCGCTCGGACAGGGAGATGAAAAACTGTTTTTT	CASSALGQGDEKLFF
NA	TRBV19	TRBJ2-7	TRBD2	TGTGCCAGTAGTATCGCCCGGACTAGTCCCTACGAGCAGTACTTC	CASSIARTSPYEQYF
NA	TRBV6-6	TRBJ2-7	NA	TGTGCCAGCAGTTATTTCGGGGAATCCTACGAGCAGTACTTC	CASSYFGESYEQYF
once	TRBV27	TRBJ1-4	NA	TGTGCCAGCAGGCCCAGACAGTCAACTAATGAAAAACTGTTTTTT	CASRPRQSTNEKLFF
NA	TRBV5-1	TRBJ2-1	NA	TGCGCCAGCAGCCCCCAGGGGAATGAGCAGTTCTTC	CASSPQGNEQFF
NA	TRBV5-1	TRBJ1-2	NA	TGCGCCAGCAGCTTGGAAGGAGGACAGTCTAACTATGGCTACACCTTC	CASSLEGGQSNYGYTF
once	TRBV5-8	TRBJ1-2	NA	TGTGCCAGCAGCTTGGAGGGCAGGGGCGGCTACACCTTC	CASSLEGRGGYTF
few	TRBV28	TRBJ2-7	NA	TGTGCCAGCAGGTTCTTGGGCGGGGAAGAAGACGAGCAGTACTTC	CASRFLGGEEDEQYF
few	TRBV10-1	TRBJ1-1	NA	TGCGCCAGCAGTGTAGAAGGGGACACTGAAGCTTTCTTT	CASSVEGDTEAFF
NA	TRBV15	TRBJ2-7	TRBD2	TGTGCCACCAGCAGAGGACTAGCGGTTAGGGACGAGCAGTACTTC	CATSRGLAVRDEQYF
few	TRBV7-9	TRBJ2-7	NA	TGTGCCAGCAGCCCATCTGAGGCTGACTACGAGCAGTACTTC	CASSPSEADYEQYF
NA	TRBV27	TRBJ2-7	NA	TGTGCCAGCAGTTCACTTTTTGGCGAGCAGTACTTC	CASSSLFGEQYF
once	TRBV6-5	TRBJ2-7	NA	TGTGCCAGCAGTCCCGGTGATAGCGTAACCTACGAGCAGTACTTC	CASSPGDSVTYEQYF